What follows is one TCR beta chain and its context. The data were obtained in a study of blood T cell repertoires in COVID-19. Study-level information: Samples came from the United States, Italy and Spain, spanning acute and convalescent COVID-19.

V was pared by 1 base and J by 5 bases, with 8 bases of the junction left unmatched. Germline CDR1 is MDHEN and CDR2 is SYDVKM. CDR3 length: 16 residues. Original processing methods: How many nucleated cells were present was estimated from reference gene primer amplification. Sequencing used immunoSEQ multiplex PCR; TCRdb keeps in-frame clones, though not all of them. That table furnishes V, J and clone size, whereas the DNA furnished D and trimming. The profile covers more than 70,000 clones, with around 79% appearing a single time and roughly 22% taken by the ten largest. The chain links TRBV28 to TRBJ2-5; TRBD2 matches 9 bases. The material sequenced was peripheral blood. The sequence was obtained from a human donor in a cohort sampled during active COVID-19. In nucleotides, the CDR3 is TGTGCCAGCAGTTTATCCTTAGCGGGAGTACCGGAGACCCAGTACTTC. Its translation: CASSLSLAGVPETQYF.